Sequencing of this TCR beta chain was carried out in a study of cytomegalovirus exposure and HLA in healthy donors. For the study at large: Counted in an early data release were 65 million to 100 million unique TCRs from HLA-typed donors. Findings and caveats of the study: In a later analysis, HLA-associated beta chains showed higher expansion and lower generation probabilities than comparable chains.

The PCR ran on 60 Vbeta and 13 Jbeta primers. The repertoire was sequenced with immunoSEQ multiplex PCR; TCRdb's copy has only in-frame clones and lacks some. Of some 130,000 clones in the sample, over 75% were seen once. In germline, CDR1 is SEHNR, CDR2 FQNEAQ (reference sequence). The CDR3 length is 13 residues. Trimming removed 3 bases at V and 7 bases at J, with 10 bases between. This clone turned up a few times. What it binds is unknown. The chain is built from TRBV7-9 and TRBJ1-3; D remains ambiguous. The sample taken for sequencing was PBMCs. The sequence was collected from a man aged 25 to 40 in good health. CDR3 sequence (DNA): TGTGCCAGCAGCTTTTATTACTCGAACACCATATATTTT. It yields the protein CASSFYYSNTIYF.